The present TCR beta chain was sequenced within a study of CD8 T cells in Susac syndrome (dated by TCRdb to the late 2010s). Describing the broader study: Repertoire sequencing was used to test whether CD8+ T cell activation and differentiation in Susac syndrome was antigen driven.

In regard to this clonotype: Its recognized antigen is unknown. The sample holds no much larger clone one base away, and base qualities are not on file.

RNA was extracted with the RNeasy kit and roughly 0.5 to 1 ug was reverse transcribed using random hexamers. TCR beta CDR3 regions were amplified with the immunoSEQ multiplex PCR assay covering 54 Vbeta and 13 Jbeta segments. To correct PCR amplification bias, a synthetic template baseline was used for both primer optimization and computational correction. From the authors' description of their analysis: Reads were assigned to V, D and J genes according to IMGT and analyzed in immunoSEQ Analyzer, with only productive sequences retained. Clonality was computed as one minus Shannon entropy normalized by log2 of the number of productive unique sequences. Public and private clones were assessed among the 100 most prevalent clones of each patient and control. Susac-specific clones were defined as absent from healthy and MS cohorts, over a thousand published viral clones and other ImmuneACCESS disease sequences. In TCRdb, the public reads were trimmed at Q25 with fastp and aligned with MiXCR, with productive beta chains retained. One record per CDR3 amino acid sequence lists the most common genes and DNA. The V and J calls were determined by TCRdb, not by the authors. Within this sample are over 130,000 distinct CDR3 sequences, with 85% to 95% of them counted one time only. Together, the top ten hold approximately 0.11% of the sample.

Peripheral blood CD8+ and CD4+ T cells from healthy donors, Susac syndrome patients and multiple sclerosis patients were profiled by high-throughput TCR beta sequencing. Treatment-naive patients with stable or active relapsing-remitting disease fulfilling revised McDonald criteria were used as multiple sclerosis controls. CD8+ TEMRA cells were enriched by FACS, while bulk CD8+ and CD4+ T cells were purified by magnetic negative isolation. Blood was collected in EDTA tubes and processed within 24 hours, with PBMCs isolated through density gradient centrifugation. PBMCs intended for TCR sequencing were frozen in liquid nitrogen and were later thawed in a 37 degrees C water bath. The sorted or isolated CD4+, CD8+ and CD8+ TEMRA cells had a purity of 90% or higher. Results and caveats for the whole study, not just this receptor: The TCR sequencing and HLA analysis was acknowledged to have included a relatively small number of individuals.

V sheds 0 bases and J sheds 4 bases, leaving 8 bases between their ends. The CDR1 and CDR2 encoded by the germline V gene are SGHRS and YFSETQ. Including cysteine and phenylalanine, the CDR3 has 13 amino acids. Only the CDR3 DNA is retained, 39 bases long and in frame from the first base. Sequenced material: CD4+ T cells from PBMCs. The chain is assembled from TRBV5-1 and TRBJ2-7; there is no confident call for the D gene. The receptor was derived from a human donor with multiple sclerosis. CDR3 region: CASSLGQEYEQYF. At the DNA level, the sequence is TGCGCCAGCAGCTTGGGGCAGGAGTACGAGCAGTACTTC.